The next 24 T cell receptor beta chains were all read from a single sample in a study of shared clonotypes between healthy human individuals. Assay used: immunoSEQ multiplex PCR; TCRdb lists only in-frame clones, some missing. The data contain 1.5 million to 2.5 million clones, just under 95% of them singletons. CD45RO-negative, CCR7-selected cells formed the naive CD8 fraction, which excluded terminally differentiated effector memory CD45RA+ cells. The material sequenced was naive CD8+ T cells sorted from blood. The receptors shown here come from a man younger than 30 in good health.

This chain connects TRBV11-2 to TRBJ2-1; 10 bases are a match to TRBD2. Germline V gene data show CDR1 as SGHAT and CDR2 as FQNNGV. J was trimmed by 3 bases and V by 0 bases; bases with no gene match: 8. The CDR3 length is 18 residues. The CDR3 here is CASSLDALAGSHYNEQFF. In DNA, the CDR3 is TGTGCCAGCAGCTTAGATGCACTAGCGGGATCCCACTACAATGAGCAGTTCTTC.

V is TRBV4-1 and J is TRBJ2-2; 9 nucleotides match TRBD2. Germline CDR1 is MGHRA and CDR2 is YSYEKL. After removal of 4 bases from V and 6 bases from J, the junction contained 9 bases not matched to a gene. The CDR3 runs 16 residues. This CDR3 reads CASSLLSGSLAGELFF. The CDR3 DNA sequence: TGCGCCAGCAGCCTCCTTAGCGGGAGTTTGGCCGGGGAGCTGTTTTTT.

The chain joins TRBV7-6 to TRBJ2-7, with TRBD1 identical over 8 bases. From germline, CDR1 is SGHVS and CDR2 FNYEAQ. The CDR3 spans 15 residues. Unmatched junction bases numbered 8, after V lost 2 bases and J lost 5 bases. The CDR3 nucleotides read TGTGCCAGCAGCTTATTACAGGGGGGAAGGGACGAGCAGTACTTC. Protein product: CASSLLQGGRDEQYF. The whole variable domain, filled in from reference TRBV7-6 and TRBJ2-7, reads GAGVSQSPRYKVTKRGQDVALRCDPISGHVSLYWYRQALGQGPEFLTYFNYEAQQDKSGLPNDRFSAERPEGSISTLTIQRTEQRDSAMYRCASSLLQGGRDEQYFGPGTRLTVT.

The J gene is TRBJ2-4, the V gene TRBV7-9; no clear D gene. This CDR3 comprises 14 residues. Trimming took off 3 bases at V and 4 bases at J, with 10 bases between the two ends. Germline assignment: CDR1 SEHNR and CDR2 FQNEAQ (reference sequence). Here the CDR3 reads CASSLLKEKNIQYF. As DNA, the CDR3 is TGTGCCAGCAGCTTGCTTAAAGAGAAAAACATTCAGTACTTC.

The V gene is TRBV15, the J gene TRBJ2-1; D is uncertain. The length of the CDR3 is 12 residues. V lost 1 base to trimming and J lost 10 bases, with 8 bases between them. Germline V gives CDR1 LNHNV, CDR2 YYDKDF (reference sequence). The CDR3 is CATSRGLVEQFF. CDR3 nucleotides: TGTGCCACCAGCAGAGGTTTAGTAGAGCAGTTCTTC. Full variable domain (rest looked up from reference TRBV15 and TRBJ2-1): DAMVIQNPRYQVTQFGKPVTLSCSQTLNHNVMYWYQQKSSQAPKLLFHYYDKDFNNEADTPDNFQSRRPNTSFCFLDIRSPGLGDTAMYLCATSRGLVEQFFGPGTRLTVL.

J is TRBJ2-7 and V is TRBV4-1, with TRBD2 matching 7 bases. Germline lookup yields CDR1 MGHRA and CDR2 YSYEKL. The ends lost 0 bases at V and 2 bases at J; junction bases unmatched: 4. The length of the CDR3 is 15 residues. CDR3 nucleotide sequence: TGCGCCAGCAGCCAAGAGGGGGGGAACCCCTACGAGCAGTACTTC. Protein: CASSQEGGNPYEQYF.

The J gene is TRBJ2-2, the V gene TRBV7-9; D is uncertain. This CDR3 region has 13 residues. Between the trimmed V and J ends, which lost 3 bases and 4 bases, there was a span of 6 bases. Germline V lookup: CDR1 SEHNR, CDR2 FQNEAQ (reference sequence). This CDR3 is CASSLSFTGELFF. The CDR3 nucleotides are TGTGCCAGCAGCTTGAGCTTCACCGGGGAGCTGTTTTTT.

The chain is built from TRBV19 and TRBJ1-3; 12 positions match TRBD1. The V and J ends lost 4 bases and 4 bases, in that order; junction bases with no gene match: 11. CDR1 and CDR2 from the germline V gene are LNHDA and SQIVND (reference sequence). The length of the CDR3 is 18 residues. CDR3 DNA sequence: TGTGCCAGTAGTACCTCCGGGACAGGGGGCCTTCCCGGAAACACCATATATTTT. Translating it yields CASSTSGTGGLPGNTIYF.

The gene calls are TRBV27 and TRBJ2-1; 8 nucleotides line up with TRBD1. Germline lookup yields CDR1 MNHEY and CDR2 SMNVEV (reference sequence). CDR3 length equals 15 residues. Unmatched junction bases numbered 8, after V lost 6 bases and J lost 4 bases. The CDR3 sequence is CASSDGQGGYNEQFF. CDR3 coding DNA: TGTGCCAGCAGCGACGGACAGGGCGGGTACAATGAGCAGTTCTTC.

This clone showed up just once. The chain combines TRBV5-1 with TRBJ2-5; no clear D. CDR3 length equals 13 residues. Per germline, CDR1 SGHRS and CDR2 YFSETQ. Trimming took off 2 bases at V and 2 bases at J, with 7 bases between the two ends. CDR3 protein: CASSLRTQETQYF. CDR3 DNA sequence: TGCGCCAGCAGCTTAAGGACGCAAGAGACCCAGTACTTC.

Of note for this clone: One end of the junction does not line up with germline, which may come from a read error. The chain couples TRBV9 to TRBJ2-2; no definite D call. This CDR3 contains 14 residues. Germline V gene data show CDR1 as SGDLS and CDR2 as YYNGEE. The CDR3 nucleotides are TGTGCCAGCAGCGGGCAGAGGAACGCCGGGGAGCTGTTTTTT. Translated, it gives CASSGQRNAGELFF. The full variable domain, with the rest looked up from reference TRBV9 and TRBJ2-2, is DSGVTQTPKHLITATGQRVTLRCSPRSGDLSVYWYQQSLDQGLQFLIQYYNGEERAKGNILERFSAQQFPDLHSELNLSSLELGDSALYFCASSGQRNAGELFFGEGSRLTVL.

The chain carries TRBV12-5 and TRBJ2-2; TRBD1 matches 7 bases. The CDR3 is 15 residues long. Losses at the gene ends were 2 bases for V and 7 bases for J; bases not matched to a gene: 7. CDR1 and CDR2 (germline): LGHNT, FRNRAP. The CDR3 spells CASGLIPGGIGELFF. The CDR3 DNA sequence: TGTGCTAGTGGTTTGATACCAGGGGGTATCGGGGAGCTGTTTTTT.

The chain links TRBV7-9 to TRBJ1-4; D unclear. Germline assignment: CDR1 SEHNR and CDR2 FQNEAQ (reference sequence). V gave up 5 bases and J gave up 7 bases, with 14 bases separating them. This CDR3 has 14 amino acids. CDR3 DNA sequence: TGTGCCAGCAGCCCAGTACTGGAAGGTGAAAAACTGTTTTTT. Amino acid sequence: CASSPVLEGEKLFF.

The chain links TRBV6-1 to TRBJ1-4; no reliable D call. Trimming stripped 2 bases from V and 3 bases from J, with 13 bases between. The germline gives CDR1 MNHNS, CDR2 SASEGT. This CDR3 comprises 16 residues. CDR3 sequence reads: CASSEFPSTPNEKLFF. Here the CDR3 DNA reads TGTGCCAGCAGTGAATTCCCTTCTACGCCTAATGAAAAACTGTTTTTT.

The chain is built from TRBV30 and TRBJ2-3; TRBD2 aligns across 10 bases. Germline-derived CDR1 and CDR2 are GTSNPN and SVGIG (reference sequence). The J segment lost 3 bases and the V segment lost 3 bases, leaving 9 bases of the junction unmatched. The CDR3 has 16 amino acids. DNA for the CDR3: TGTGCCTGGAGCTTCCTGGTGGGACTAGCGACAGATACGCAGTATTTT. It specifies CAWSFLVGLATDTQYF.

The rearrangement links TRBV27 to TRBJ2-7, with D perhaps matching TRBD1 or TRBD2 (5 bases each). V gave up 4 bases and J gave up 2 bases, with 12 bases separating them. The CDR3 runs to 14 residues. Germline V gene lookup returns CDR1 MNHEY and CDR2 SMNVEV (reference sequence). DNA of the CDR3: TGTGCCAGCAGTTGGGGGAGCGGTACCTACGAGCAGTACTTC. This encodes CASSWGSGTYEQYF.

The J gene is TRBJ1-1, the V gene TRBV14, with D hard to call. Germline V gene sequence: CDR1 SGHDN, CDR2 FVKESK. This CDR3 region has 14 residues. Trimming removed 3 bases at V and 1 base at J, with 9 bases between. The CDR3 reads CASSHPDKNTEAFF. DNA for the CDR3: TGTGCCAGCAGCCACCCCGACAAGAACACTGAAGCTTTCTTT.

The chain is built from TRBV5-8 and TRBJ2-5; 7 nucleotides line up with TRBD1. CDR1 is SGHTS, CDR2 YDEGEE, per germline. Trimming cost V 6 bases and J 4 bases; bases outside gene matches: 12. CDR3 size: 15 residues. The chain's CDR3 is CASNFRQGPAETQYF. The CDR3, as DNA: TGTGCCAGCAACTTTAGACAGGGACCGGCAGAGACCCAGTACTTC.

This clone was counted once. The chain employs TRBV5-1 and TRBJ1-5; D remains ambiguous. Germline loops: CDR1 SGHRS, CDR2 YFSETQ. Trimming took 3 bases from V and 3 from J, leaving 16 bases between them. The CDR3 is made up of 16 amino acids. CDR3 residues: CASSSHRGYNNQPQHF. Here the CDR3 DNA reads TGCGCCAGCAGCTCCCACCGAGGCTATAACAATCAGCCCCAGCATTTT.

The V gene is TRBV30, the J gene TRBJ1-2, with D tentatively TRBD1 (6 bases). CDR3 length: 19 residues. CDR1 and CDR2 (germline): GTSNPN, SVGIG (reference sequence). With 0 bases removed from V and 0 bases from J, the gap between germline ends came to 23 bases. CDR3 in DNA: TGTGCCTGGAGTGTACCCCACTGGACAGAGGGGGGGGCTAACTATGGCTACACCTTC. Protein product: CAWSVPHWTEGGANYGYTF. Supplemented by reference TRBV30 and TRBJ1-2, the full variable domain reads SQTIHQWPATLVQPVGSPLSLECTVEGTSNPNLYWYRQAAGRGLQLLFYSVGIGQISSEVPQNLSASRPQDRQFILSSKKLLLSDSGFYLCAWSVPHWTEGGANYGYTFGSGTRLTVV.

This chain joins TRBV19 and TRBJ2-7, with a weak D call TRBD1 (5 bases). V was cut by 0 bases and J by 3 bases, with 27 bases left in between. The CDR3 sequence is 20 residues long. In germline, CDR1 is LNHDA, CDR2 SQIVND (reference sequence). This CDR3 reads CASSIDQGSTIQTLGYEQYF. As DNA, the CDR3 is TGTGCCAGTAGTATAGATCAGGGTTCAACAATCCAGACCCTGGGCTACGAGCAGTACTTC.

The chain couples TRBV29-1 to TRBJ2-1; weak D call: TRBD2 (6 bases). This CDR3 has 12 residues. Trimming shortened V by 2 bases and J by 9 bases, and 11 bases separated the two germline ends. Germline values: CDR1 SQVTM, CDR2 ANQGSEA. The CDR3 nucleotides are TGCAGCGTTGAACTAGCGAACCGTGAGCAGTTCTTC. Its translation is CSVELANREQFF.

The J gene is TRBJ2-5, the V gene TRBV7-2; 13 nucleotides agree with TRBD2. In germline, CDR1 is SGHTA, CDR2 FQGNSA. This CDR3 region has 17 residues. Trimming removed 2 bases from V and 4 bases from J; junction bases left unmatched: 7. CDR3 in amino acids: CASSLQLAGGPRETQYF. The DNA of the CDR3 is TGTGCCAGCAGCTTACAACTAGCGGGAGGGCCCAGAGAGACCCAGTACTTC. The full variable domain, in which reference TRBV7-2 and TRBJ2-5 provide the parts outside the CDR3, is GAGVSQSPSNKVTEKGKDVELRCDPISGHTALYWYRQSLGQGLEFLIYFQGNSAPDKSGLPSDRFSAERTGGSVSTLTIQRTQQEDSAVYLCASSLQLAGGPRETQYFGPGTRLLVL.

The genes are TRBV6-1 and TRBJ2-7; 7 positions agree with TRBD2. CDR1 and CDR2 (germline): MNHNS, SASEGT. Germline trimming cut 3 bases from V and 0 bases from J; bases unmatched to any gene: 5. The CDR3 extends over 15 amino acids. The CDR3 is CASSDPSGASYEQYF. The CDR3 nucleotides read TGTGCCAGCAGTGACCCGAGCGGGGCCTCCTACGAGCAGTACTTC.